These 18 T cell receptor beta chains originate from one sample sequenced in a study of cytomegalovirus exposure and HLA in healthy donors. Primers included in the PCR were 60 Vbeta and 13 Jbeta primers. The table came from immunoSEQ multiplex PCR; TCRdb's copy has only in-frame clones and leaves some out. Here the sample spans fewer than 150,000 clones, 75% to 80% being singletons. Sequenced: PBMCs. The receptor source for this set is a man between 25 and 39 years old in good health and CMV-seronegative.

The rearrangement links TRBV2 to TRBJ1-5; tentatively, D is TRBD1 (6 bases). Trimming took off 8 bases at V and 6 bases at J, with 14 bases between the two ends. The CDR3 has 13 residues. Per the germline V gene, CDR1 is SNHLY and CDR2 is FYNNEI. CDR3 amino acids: CASGNRAVQPQHF. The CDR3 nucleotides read TGTGCCAGCGGGAACAGGGCGGTTCAGCCCCAGCATTTT.

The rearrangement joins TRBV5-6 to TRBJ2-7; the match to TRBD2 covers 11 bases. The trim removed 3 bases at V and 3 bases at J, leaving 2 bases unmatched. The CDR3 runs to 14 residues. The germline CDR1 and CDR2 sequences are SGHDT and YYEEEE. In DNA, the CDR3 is TGTGCCAGCAGCTGGGGGACTAGCGGCTACGAGCAGTACTTC. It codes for CASSWGTSGYEQYF.

Written as DNA, the CDR3 is TGTGCCAGCAGCTTGGTGGGACAGGGGGCTTTGGAGACCCAGTACTTC. It codes for CASSLVGQGALETQYF. This chain links TRBV5-6 with TRBJ2-5; 12 positions match TRBD1. The CDR3 consists of 16 residues. CDR1 SGHDT and CDR2 YYEEEE come from the germline V gene. With V trimmed by 0 bases and J by 5 bases, 5 bases remained unmatched.

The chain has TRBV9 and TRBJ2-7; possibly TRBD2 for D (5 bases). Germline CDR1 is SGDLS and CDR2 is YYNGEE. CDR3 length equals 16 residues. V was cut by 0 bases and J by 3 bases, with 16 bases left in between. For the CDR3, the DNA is TGTGCCAGCAGCGTAGGTGAGGGAACCACCCGCTACGAGCAGTACTTC. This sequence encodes CASSVGEGTTRYEQYF.

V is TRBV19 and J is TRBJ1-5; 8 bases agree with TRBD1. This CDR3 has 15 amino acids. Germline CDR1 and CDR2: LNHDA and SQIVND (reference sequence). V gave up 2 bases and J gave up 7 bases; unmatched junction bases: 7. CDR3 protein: CASSISTRGPQPQHF. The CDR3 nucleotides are TGTGCCAGTAGTATAAGCACCAGGGGGCCGCAGCCCCAGCATTTT.

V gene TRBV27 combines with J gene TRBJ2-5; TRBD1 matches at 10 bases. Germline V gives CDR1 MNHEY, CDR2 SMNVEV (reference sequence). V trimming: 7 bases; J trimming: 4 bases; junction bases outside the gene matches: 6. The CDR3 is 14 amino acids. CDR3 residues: CASIRDRGPETQYF. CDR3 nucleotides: TGTGCCAGCATTCGGGACAGGGGCCCAGAGACCCAGTACTTC.

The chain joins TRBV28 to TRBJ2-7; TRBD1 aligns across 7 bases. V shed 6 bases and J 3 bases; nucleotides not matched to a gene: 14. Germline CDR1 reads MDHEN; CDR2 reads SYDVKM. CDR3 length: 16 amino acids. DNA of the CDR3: TGTGCCAGCAGCTACGGGACAGCGAAATCCTTCTACGAGCAGTACTTC. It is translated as CASSYGTAKSFYEQYF.

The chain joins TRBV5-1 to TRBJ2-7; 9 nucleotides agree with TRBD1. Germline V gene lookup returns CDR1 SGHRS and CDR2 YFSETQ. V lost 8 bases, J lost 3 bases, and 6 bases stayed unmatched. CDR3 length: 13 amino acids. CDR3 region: CASSRTGVYEQYF. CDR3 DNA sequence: TGCGCCAGTTCCAGGACAGGGGTCTACGAGCAGTACTTC. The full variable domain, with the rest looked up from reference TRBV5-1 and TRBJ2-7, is KAGVTQTPRYLIKTRGQQVTLSCSPISGHRSVSWYQQTPGQGLQFLFEYFSETQRNKGNFPGRFSGRQFSNSRSEMNVSTLELGDSALYLCASSRTGVYEQYFGPGTRLTVT.

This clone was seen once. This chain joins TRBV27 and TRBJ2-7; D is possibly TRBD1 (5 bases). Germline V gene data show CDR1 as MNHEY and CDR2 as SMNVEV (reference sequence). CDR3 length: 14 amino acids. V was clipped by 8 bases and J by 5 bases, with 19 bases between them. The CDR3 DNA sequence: TGTGCCAGCTCCGCTTTGCCTGAAGGGGACGAGCAGTACTTC. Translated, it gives CASSALPEGDEQYF.

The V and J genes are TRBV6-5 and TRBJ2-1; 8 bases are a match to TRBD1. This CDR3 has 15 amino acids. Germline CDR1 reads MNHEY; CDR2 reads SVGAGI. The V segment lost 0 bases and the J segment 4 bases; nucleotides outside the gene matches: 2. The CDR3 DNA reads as TGTGCCAGCAGTTACTCGGGGACAGGTTACAATGAGCAGTTCTTC. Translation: CASSYSGTGYNEQFF.

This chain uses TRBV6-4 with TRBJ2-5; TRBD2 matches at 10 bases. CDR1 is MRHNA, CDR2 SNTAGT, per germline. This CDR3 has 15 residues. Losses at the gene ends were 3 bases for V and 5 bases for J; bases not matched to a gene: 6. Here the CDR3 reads CASSEEAGGVETQYF. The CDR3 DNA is TGTGCCAGCAGTGAAGAAGCGGGAGGGGTCGAGACCCAGTACTTC.

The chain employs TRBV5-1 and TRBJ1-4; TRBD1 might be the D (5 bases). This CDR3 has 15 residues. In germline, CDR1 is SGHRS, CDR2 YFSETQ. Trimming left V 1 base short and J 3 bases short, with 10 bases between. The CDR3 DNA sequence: TGCGCCAGCAGCTTGTCCGGACACGCTAATGAAAAACTGTTTTTT. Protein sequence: CASSLSGHANEKLFF.

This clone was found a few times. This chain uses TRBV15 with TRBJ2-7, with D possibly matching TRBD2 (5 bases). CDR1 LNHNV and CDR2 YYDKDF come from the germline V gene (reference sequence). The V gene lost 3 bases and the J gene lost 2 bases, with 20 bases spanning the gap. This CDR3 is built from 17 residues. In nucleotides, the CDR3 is TGTGCCACCAGCAGGGAATCCCTGTCGGGGTTCCCCTACGAGCAGTACTTC. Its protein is CATSRESLSGFPYEQYF.

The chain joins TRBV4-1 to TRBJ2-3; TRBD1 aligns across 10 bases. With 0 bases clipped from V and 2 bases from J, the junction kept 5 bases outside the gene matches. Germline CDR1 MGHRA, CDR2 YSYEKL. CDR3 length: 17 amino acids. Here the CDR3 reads CASSQEYGTGATDTQYF. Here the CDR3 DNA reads TGCGCCAGCAGCCAAGAATACGGGACAGGGGCCACAGATACGCAGTATTTT.

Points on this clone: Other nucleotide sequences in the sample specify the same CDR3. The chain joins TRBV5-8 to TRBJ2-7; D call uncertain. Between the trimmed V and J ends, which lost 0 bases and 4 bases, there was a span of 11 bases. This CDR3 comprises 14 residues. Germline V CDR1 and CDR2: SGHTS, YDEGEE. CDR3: CASSLEGGSYEQYF. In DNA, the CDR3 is TGTGCCAGCAGCTTGGAAGGCGGTTCTTACGAGCAGTACTTC. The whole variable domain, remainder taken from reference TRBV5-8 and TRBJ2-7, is EAGVTQSPTHLIKTRGQQATLRCSPISGHTSVYWYQQALGLGLQFLLWYDEGEERNRGNFPPRFSGRQFPNYSSELNVNALELEDSALYLCASSLEGGSYEQYFGPGTRLTVT.

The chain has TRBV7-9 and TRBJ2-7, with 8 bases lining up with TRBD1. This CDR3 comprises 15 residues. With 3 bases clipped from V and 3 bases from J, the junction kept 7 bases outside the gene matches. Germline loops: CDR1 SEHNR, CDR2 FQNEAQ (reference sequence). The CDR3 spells CASSFEDRVGYEQYF. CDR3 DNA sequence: TGTGCCAGCAGCTTCGAGGACAGGGTAGGCTACGAGCAGTACTTC. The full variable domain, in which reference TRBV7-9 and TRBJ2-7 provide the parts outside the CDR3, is DTGVSQNPRHKITKRGQNVTFRCDPISEHNRLYWYRQTLGQGPEFLTYFQNEAQLEKSRLLSDRFSAERPKGSFSTLEIQRTEQGDSAMYLCASSFEDRVGYEQYFGPGTRLTVT.

CDR3 sequence (DNA): TGTGCCAGCAGCCGGACAGATAACACTGAAGCTTTCTTT. Amino acids: CASSRTDNTEAFF. V usage is TRBV6-1 and J usage is TRBJ1-1, with D possibly TRBD1 on 6 matching bases. This CDR3 comprises 13 residues. V was cut by 6 bases and J by 2 bases, with 10 bases left in between. Germline V gene lookup returns CDR1 MNHNS and CDR2 SASEGT.

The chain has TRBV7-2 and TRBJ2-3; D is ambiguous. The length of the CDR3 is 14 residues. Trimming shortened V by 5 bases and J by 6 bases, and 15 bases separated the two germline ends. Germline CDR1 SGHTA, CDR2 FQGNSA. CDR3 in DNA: TGTGCCAGCAGCCGGATTTGGGCTGGGGATACGCAGTATTTT. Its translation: CASSRIWAGDTQYF. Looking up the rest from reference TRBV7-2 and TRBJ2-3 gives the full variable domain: GAGVSQSPSNKVTEKGKDVELRCDPISGHTALYWYRQSLGQGLEFLIYFQGNSAPDKSGLPSDRFSAERTGGSVSTLTIQRTQQEDSAVYLCASSRIWAGDTQYFGPGTRLTVL.